This entry concerns a single T cell receptor beta chain. This CDR3 has 15 amino acids. V gave up 6 bases and J gave up 0 bases, with 15 bases separating them. Germline CDR1 MNHEY, CDR2 SVGAGI. Profiling relied on immunoSEQ multiplex PCR, and the TCRdb table lists in-frame clones only, not all of them. The sample gives about 710,000 clones, approximately 89% of which show up once; 0.0094% is in the top ten. This record belongs to a study of shared T cell receptors in the human thymus. The data also belong to a second study, concerning human thymus T cells. That work adds: Thymic material originated from resections removed in the course of corrective heart surgery. A high degree of thymic repertoire overlap among unrelated individuals was reported in related research.

Sequenced sample: thymocytes. The chain links TRBV6-5 to TRBJ2-7; D is ambiguous. The origin of this receptor is a boy less than two years old with a congenital heart defect. The CDR3 spells CASSRRDIISYEQYF. The CDR3 DNA reads as TGTGCCAGCAGCCGTCGCGACATTATCTCCTACGAGCAGTACTTC.